The count of the clone carrying this TCR beta chain is one. The protocol was immunoSEQ multiplex PCR, while the TCRdb copy is restricted to in-frame clones and leaves out a portion. This repertoire shows some 150,000 clones, approximately 79% found once; its top ten account for about 8.7%. CDR3 length equals 16 residues. The V end was cut by 7 bases, the J end by 0 bases, with 15 bases between. Looked up from germline, CDR1 is MDHEN and CDR2 is SYDVKM. This record comes from a study of blood T cell repertoires in COVID-19. About the research overall: T cells, B-cell-depleted T cells, or PBMCs supplied cDNA or gDNA.

This sequence joins TRBV28 and TRBJ2-2; tentative D call: TRBD1 (6 bases). The origin of this receptor is a man aged 50-60 years with active or convalescent COVID-19. The specimen was peripheral blood. Here the CDR3 reads CASTSRTAPNTGELFF. The CDR3 DNA follows: TGTGCCAGCACTTCGCGGACAGCCCCGAACACCGGGGAGCTGTTTTTT.